The 25 T cell receptor beta chains listed next were all sequenced from one sample in a study of control samples from healthy donors and cancer patients. TCRdb's copy holds only in-frame clones and misses some; the assay was immunoSEQ multiplex PCR. Seen here are around 89,000 clones, roughly 78% observed once, and the top ten hold over 7.5%. Sequencing used blood. These receptors came from a woman aged 55-69 years in good health.

This clone occurred once. This chain connects TRBV5-1 to TRBJ1-1; no definite D call. Germline CDR1 reads SGHRS; CDR2 reads YFSETQ. The CDR3 loop spans 15 amino acids. V gave up 0 bases and J gave up 0 bases, with 9 bases separating them. CDR3 sequence reads: CASSLVNPMNTEAFF. In DNA form, the CDR3 reads TGCGCCAGCAGCTTGGTGAACCCCATGAACACTGAAGCTTTCTTT.

The gene calls are TRBV5-1 and TRBJ1-1; 7 bases are a match to TRBD1. In germline, CDR1 is SGHRS, CDR2 YFSETQ. The CDR3 length is 15 residues. V lost 0 bases, J lost 1 base, and 3 bases stayed unmatched. This chain's CDR3 is CASSLEGGGNTEAFF. DNA of the CDR3: TGCGCCAGCAGCTTGGAAGGGGGCGGGAACACTGAAGCTTTCTTT.

Only one count was recorded for this clone. The chain recombines TRBV11-2 with TRBJ2-2; 11 bases align to TRBD2. CDR1 is SGHAT and CDR2 is FQNNGV in the germline V gene. The ends lost 7 bases at V and 5 bases at J; junction bases unmatched: 6. The CDR3 extends over 15 amino acids. The CDR3 nucleotides read TGTGCCAGCACCGGGACTAGCGGAAATACCGGGGAGCTGTTTTTT. Amino acids: CASTGTSGNTGELFF.

V is TRBV5-1 and J is TRBJ1-2; unclear D gene. Trimming removed 4 bases at V and 5 bases at J, with 9 bases between. This CDR3 comprises 12 residues. Germline CDR1 is SGHRS and CDR2 is YFSETQ. CDR3 DNA: TGCGCCAGCAGCCTGGACGAGTATGGCTACACCTTC. It yields the protein CASSLDEYGYTF.

This clone was picked up one time. The chain recombines TRBV6-2 or TRBV6-3 with TRBJ2-7, with D tentatively TRBD2 (5 bases). CDR3 length: 17 amino acids. Trimming removed 0 bases from V and 1 base from J, with 16 bases in between. Per germline, CDR1 MNHEY and CDR2 SVGEGT. The CDR3 DNA sequence: TGTGCCAGCAGTTACTCGGGCCCAGAACTAGGGTCCTACGAGCAGTACTTC. Protein sequence: CASSYSGPELGSYEQYF.

Here the CDR3 DNA reads TGTGCCATCAACCGGGGACAGGGAGACGAGCAGTACTTC. It specifies CAINRGQGDEQYF. The V call is TRBV10-3, the J call TRBJ2-7, with 9 bases matching TRBD1. The CDR3 has 13 amino acids. The germline CDR1 and CDR2 sequences are ENHRY and SYGVKD. V lost 7 bases, J lost 5 bases, and 6 bases stayed unmatched.

V usage is TRBV5-1 and J usage is TRBJ2-3; the match to TRBD2 covers 9 bases. The CDR3 has 15 amino acids. CDR1 is SGHRS and CDR2 is YFSETQ in the germline V gene. Trimming took 2 bases from V and 6 from J; bases not matched to a gene: 7. CDR3 amino acids: CASSFGRGGSDTQYF. The CDR3 DNA reads TGCGCCAGCAGCTTTGGGCGGGGGGGAAGTGATACGCAGTATTTT.

The chain employs TRBV28 and TRBJ1-2; tentatively, D is TRBD1 (5 bases). V gave up 7 bases and J gave up 2 bases, with 8 bases separating them. CDR3 length equals 12 residues. Germline CDR1 and CDR2: MDHEN and SYDVKM. Here the CDR3 DNA reads TGTGCCAGCACCCGGGGCAACTATGGCTACACCTTC. Translated, it gives CASTRGNYGYTF.

CDR3 residues: CASSDPNYGYTF. CDR3 nucleotides: TGTGCCAGCAGTGACCCCAACTATGGCTACACCTTC. V is TRBV6-1 and J is TRBJ1-2; D remains unclear. CDR3 length equals 12 residues. Germline-derived CDR1 and CDR2 are MNHNS and SASEGT. The V gene lost 3 bases and the J gene lost 2 bases, with 4 bases spanning the gap.

The gene calls are TRBV4-1 and TRBJ2-7; no definite D call. Germline CDR1 reads MGHRA; CDR2 reads YSYEKL. There are 14 residues in the CDR3. V lost 4 bases and J lost 3, with 13 bases in between. CDR3 bases: TGCGCCAGCAGCCGCCTCAGCGAGAGCTACGAGCAGTACTTC. Residues: CASSRLSESYEQYF.

This clone has more than one count but fewer than ten. The chain is built from TRBV29-1 and TRBJ2-3; D remains ambiguous. Trimming shortened V by 3 bases and J by 2 bases, and 9 bases separated the two germline ends. The CDR3 spans 13 residues. Germline V gene data show CDR1 as SQVTM and CDR2 as ANQGSEA. The CDR3 sequence: CSVDDTYTDTQYF. As DNA, the CDR3 is TGCAGCGTTGATGACACGTACACAGATACGCAGTATTTT.

The chain carries TRBV4-3 and TRBJ1-3; a possible D gene is TRBD1 (5 bases). Germline lookup yields CDR1 LGHNA and CDR2 YSLEER. The V and J ends lost 5 bases and 0 bases respectively, with 17 bases between them. This CDR3 has 17 residues. CDR3 DNA sequence: TGCGCCAGCAGCACAAGTTACAGGATCCTCTCTGGAAACACCATATATTTT. Its translation is CASSTSYRILSGNTIYF.

This clone appeared a few times. The V call is TRBV6-2 or TRBV6-3, the J call TRBJ2-5; D gene ambiguous. The V end was cut by 4 bases, the J end by 5 bases, with 11 bases between. The CDR3 has 13 residues. Looked up from germline, CDR1 is MNHEY and CDR2 is SVGEGT. The CDR3 sequence: CASSFPLGETQYF. The DNA for the CDR3 is TGTGCCAGCAGTTTCCCTCTCGGGGAGACCCAGTACTTC.

The chain couples TRBV20-1 to TRBJ2-7, with D tentatively TRBD1 (5 bases). V lost 2 bases, J lost 5 bases, and 7 bases lay in between. This CDR3 has 11 amino acids. Germline CDR1 reads DFQATT; CDR2 reads SNEGSKA (reference sequence). This CDR3 reads CSARRGNEQYF. CDR3 DNA: TGCAGTGCTAGAAGGGGCAACGAGCAGTACTTC.

This clone was detected only once. This chain connects TRBV5-1 to TRBJ2-3; possible D gene TRBD2, 7 bases. V gave up 0 bases and J gave up 6 bases, with 14 bases separating them. Germline V gives CDR1 SGHRS, CDR2 YFSETQ. The length of the CDR3 is 15 residues. For the CDR3, the DNA is TGCGCCAGCAGCTTGGCGGGGGGCTTGACGGATACGCAGTATTTT. This translates into CASSLAGGLTDTQYF.

This chain uses TRBV13 with TRBJ1-1; D is perhaps TRBD1 (5 bases). Trimming removed 5 bases at V and 3 bases at J, with 16 bases between. Per germline, CDR1 PRHDT and CDR2 FYEKMQ (reference sequence). This CDR3 region has 15 residues. In nucleotides, the CDR3 is TGTGCCAGCAGCGCTTTAGGGGCCCTAGACACTGAAGCTTTCTTT. Its translation: CASSALGALDTEAFF.

V is TRBV6-5 and J is TRBJ1-1; D ambiguous. Germline assignment: CDR1 MNHEY and CDR2 SVGAGI. There are 14 residues in the CDR3. The V end was cut by 6 bases, the J end by 11 bases, with 22 bases between. The CDR3 loop reads CASREPTGVRMAFF. Here the CDR3 DNA reads TGTGCCAGCAGGGAGCCCACCGGGGTGAGAATGGCTTTCTTT.

This clone was observed a handful of times. J is TRBJ1-2 and V is TRBV6-6; D is unresolved. V shed 7 bases and J shed 5 bases, with 14 bases lying between them. Germline V CDR1 and CDR2: MNHNY, SVGAGI (reference sequence). The CDR3 length is 13 residues. CDR3 loop: CASTLQSRYGYTF. The CDR3 DNA is TGTGCCAGCACCCTTCAGTCGAGGTATGGCTACACCTTC.

This clone was seen once. The CDR3 sequence is CASSEKGASVYTQYF. The CDR3 DNA follows: TGCGCCAGCAGTGAGAAAGGAGCCAGCGTCTATACGCAGTATTTT. The chain has TRBV10-2 and TRBJ2-3; D is unresolved. Germline V CDR1 and CDR2: WSHSY, SAAADI. The CDR3 covers 15 residues. V was trimmed by 2 bases and J by 7 bases, leaving 16 bases between them.

The chain couples TRBV19 to TRBJ2-1; 7 bases match TRBD2. CDR1 is LNHDA and CDR2 is SQIVND in the germline V gene (reference sequence). Trimming cost V 4 bases and J 3 bases; bases outside gene matches: 6. This CDR3 has 15 residues. CDR3 sequence (DNA): TGTGCCAGTAGTAAAACTAGCGACAACTACAATGAGCAGTTCTTC. Protein product: CASSKTSDNYNEQFF.

This chain connects TRBV6-6 to TRBJ2-3; D possibly uses TRBD1 or TRBD2 (5 bases each). Per germline, CDR1 MNHNY and CDR2 SVGAGI (reference sequence). The CDR3 consists of 14 residues. V lost 4 bases to trimming and J lost 3 bases, with 11 bases between them. CDR3 region: CASSSGRGTDTQYF. As DNA, the CDR3 is TGTGCCAGCAGTTCGGGGCGTGGGACAGATACGCAGTATTTT.

V and J are TRBV2 and TRBJ1-1; D gene ambiguous. Germline assignment: CDR1 SNHLY and CDR2 FYNNEI. This CDR3 is 11 amino acids long. V was pared by 4 bases and J by 10 bases, with 10 bases between. The CDR3 nucleotides read TGTGCCAGCAGTGTACTTCTAGGAGCTTTCTTT. Translation gives CASSVLLGAFF.

The chain employs TRBV5-1 and TRBJ1-3; D is undetermined. There are 14 residues in the CDR3. V shed 4 bases and J shed 2 bases, with 10 bases lying between them. Germline-derived CDR1 and CDR2 are SGHRS and YFSETQ. CDR3: CASSAGNTGNTIYF. The CDR3, as DNA: TGCGCCAGCAGCGCTGGGAATACTGGAAACACCATATATTTT. Full variable domain (rest looked up from reference TRBV5-1 and TRBJ1-3): KAGVTQTPRYLIKTRGQQVTLSCSPISGHRSVSWYQQTPGQGLQFLFEYFSETQRNKGNFPGRFSGRQFSNSRSEMNVSTLELGDSALYLCASSAGNTGNTIYFGEGSWLTVV.

The DNA of the CDR3 is TGTGCCAGTAGTGGCCCCGGGACAGGGAATTCACCCCTCCACTTT. Its translation: CASSGPGTGNSPLHF. This chain links TRBV19 with TRBJ1-6; 9 nucleotides line up with TRBD1. This CDR3 region has 15 residues. After removal of 5 bases from V and 7 bases from J, the junction contained 6 bases not matched to a gene. The germline gives CDR1 LNHDA, CDR2 SQIVND (reference sequence).

This clone has only one observation. The chain joins TRBV20-1 to TRBJ2-3, with 10 bases aligning to TRBD2. The CDR3 sequence is 15 residues long. The V segment lost 3 bases and the J segment 4 bases; nucleotides outside the gene matches: 7. Germline lookup yields CDR1 DFQATT and CDR2 SNEGSKA (reference sequence). CDR3: CSASSSGSVADTQYF. For the CDR3, the DNA is TGCAGTGCTAGTTCTAGCGGGAGTGTCGCAGATACGCAGTATTTT.